The TCR beta chain under discussion was sequenced for a study of T-cell reconstitution after alpha-beta-depleted transplantation in children. Study findings and constraints: Several hundred graft clones that had expanded were reportedly the source of alpha-beta T cells about two months after transplant. It was surviving recipient T cells and thymic progenitors that gave some patients high TCRbeta diversity at day 60. T-cell counts and diversity were attributed mostly to newly produced T cells one year after transplant.

This clonotype was recorded a few times. Its antigen remains unidentified. With V trimmed by 4 bases and J by 1 base, 4 bases remained unmatched. Germline lookup yields CDR1 SGHRS and CDR2 YFSETQ. CDR3 length: 15 amino acids. Using unique molecular identifiers, the investigators prepared the TCRbeta library. A single record per CDR3 protein comes from TCRdb applying MiXCR to the PCR reads. The sample consists of 75,000 to 80,000 distinct CDR3 sequences, around 18% of them appearing once. The sample was PBMCs, mostly from graft donor cells, taken 360 days after TCRalphabeta/CD19-depleted stem cell transplant. The V gene is TRBV5-1, the J gene TRBJ2-1; 8 bases align to TRBD1. The clonotype was recovered from a male patient aged 2-15 years who had a stem cell transplant for acute lymphoblastic leukemia, so the T cells may come from the graft donor. In DNA form, the CDR3 reads TGCGCCAGCAGCCAGGGACAGGTGTCCTACAATGAGCAGTTCTTC. This gives the protein CASSQGQVSYNEQFF.